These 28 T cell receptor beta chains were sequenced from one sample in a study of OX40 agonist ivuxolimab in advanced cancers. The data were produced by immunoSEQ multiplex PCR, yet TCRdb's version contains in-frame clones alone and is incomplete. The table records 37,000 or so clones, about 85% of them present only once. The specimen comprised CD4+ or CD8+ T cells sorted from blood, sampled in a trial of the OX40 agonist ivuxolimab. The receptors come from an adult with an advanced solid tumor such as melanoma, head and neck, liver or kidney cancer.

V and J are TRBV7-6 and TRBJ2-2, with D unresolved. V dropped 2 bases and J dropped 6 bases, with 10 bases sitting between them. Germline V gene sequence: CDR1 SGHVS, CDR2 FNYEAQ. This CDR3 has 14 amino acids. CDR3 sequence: CASSLPTGPGELFF. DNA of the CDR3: TGTGCCAGCAGCTTACCTACTGGTCCCGGGGAGCTGTTTTTT.

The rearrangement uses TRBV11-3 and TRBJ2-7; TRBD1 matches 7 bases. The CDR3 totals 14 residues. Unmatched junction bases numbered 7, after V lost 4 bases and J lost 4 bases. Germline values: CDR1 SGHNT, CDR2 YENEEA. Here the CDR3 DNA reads TGTGCCAGCAGCTCCGGGACAGAGGGGTACGAGCAGTACTTC. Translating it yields CASSSGTEGYEQYF.

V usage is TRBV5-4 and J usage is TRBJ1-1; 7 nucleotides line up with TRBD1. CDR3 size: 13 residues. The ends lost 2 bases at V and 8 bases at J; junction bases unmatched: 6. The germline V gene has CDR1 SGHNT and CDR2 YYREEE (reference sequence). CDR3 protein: CASSFRGGGEAFF. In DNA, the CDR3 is TGTGCCAGCAGCTTTCGAGGGGGCGGCGAAGCTTTCTTT.

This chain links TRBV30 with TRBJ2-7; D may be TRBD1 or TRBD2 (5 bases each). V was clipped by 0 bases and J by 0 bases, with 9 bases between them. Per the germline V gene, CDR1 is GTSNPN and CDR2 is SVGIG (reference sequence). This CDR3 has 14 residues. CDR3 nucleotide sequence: TGTGCCTGGAGTGTACTAGGGACCTCCTACGAGCAGTACTTC. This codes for CAWSVLGTSYEQYF.

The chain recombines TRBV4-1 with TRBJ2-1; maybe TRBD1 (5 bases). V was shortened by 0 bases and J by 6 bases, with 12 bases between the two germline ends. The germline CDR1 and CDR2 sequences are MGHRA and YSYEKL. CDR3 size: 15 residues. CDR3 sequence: CASSQEGGRANEQFF. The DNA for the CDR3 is TGCGCCAGCAGCCAAGAGGGCGGCAGGGCCAATGAGCAGTTCTTC.

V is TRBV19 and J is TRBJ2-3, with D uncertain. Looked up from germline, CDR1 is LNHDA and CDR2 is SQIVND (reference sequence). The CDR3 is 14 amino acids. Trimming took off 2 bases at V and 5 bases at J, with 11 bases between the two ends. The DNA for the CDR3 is TGTGCCAGTAGTATATTGGCAGTTAGAGATACGCAGTATTTT. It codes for CASSILAVRDTQYF.

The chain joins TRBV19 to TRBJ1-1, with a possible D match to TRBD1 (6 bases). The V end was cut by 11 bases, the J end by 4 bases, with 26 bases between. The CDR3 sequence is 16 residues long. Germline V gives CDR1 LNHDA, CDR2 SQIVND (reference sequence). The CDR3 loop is CAARQQGPYVGTEAFF. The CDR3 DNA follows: TGTGCCGCGCGGCAACAGGGCCCGTATGTGGGCACTGAAGCTTTCTTT.

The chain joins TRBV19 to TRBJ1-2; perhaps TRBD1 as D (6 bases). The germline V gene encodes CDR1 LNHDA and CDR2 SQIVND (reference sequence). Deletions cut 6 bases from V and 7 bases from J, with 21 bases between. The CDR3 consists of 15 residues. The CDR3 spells CASSPGGGGAGGYTF. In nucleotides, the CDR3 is TGTGCCAGTAGCCCCGGCGGGGGGGGCGCAGGTGGCTACACCTTC.

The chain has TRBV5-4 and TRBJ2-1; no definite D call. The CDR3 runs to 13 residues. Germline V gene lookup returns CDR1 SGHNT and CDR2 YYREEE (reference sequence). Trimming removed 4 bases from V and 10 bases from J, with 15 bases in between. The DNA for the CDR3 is TGTGCCAGCAGCCCACCTCCGCCCGGGGAGCAGTTCTTC. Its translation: CASSPPPPGEQFF.

CDR3 loop: CASGPGVVNEQYF. For the CDR3, the DNA is TGTGCCAGCGGCCCGGGAGTCGTGAACGAGCAGTACTTC. The V gene is TRBV7-9, the J gene TRBJ2-7; possibly TRBD2 for D (6 bases). Looked up from germline, CDR1 is SEHNR and CDR2 is FQNEAQ (reference sequence). CDR3 length: 13 residues. With 8 bases removed from V and 5 bases from J, the gap between germline ends came to 16 bases.

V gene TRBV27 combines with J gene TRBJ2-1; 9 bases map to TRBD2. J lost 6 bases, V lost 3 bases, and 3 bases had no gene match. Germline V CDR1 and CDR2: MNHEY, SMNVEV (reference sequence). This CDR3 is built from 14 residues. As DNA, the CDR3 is TGTGCCAGCAGTTTTGGCGGGGGGGCCAATGAGCAGTTCTTC. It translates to CASSFGGGANEQFF.

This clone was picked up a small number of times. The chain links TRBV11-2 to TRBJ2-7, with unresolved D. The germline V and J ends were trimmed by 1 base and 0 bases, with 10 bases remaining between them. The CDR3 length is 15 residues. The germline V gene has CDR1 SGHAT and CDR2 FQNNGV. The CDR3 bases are TGTGCCAGCAGCTTAGCGGTGCTAAGCTCCTACGAGCAGTACTTC. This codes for CASSLAVLSSYEQYF.

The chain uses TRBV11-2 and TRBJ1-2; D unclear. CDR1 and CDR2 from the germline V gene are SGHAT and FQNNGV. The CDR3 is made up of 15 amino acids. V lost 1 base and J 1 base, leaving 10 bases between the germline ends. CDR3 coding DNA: TGTGCCAGCAGCTTAGCGGCAGGACTTAACTATGGCTACACCTTC. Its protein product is CASSLAAGLNYGYTF.

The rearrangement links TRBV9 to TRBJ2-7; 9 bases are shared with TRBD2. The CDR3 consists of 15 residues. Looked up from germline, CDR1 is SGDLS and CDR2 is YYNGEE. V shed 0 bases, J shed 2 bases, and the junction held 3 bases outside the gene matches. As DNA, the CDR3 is TGTGCCAGCAGCGTAGGAGCGGGAGGCGCCTACGAGCAGTACTTC. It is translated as CASSVGAGGAYEQYF.

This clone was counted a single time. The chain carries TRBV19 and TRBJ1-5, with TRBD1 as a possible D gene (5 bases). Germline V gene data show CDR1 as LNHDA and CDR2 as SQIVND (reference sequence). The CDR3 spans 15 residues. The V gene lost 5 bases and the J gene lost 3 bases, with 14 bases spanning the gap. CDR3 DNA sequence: TGTGCCAGTAGTCCAGGGAGCTGGGACAATCAGCCCCAGCATTTT. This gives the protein CASSPGSWDNQPQHF.

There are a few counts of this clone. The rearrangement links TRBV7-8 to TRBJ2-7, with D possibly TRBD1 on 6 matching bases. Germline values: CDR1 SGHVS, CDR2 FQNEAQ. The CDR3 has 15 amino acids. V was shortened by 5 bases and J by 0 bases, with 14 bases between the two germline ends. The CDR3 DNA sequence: TGTGCCAGCAGCCAACACCAGGGGCCCTCCTACGAGCAGTACTTC. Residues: CASSQHQGPSYEQYF.

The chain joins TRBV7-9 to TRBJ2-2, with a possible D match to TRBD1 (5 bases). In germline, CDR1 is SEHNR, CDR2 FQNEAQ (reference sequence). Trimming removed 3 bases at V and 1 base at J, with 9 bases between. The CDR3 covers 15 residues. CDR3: CASSFRTQNTGELFF. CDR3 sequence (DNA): TGTGCCAGCAGCTTCCGGACACAGAACACCGGGGAGCTGTTTTTT.

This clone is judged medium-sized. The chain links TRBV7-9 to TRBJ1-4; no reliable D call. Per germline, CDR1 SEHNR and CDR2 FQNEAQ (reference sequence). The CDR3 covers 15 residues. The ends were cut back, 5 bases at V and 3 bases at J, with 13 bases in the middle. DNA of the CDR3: TGTGCCAGCAGCCCCCAAAGGGCGGCTAATGAAAAACTGTTTTTT. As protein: CASSPQRAANEKLFF.

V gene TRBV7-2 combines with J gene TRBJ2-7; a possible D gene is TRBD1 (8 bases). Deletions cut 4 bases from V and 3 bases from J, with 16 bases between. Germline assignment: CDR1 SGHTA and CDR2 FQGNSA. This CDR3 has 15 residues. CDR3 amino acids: CASSSGQGGGYEQYF. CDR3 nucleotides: TGTGCCAGCAGCTCTGGACAGGGAGGGGGCTACGAGCAGTACTTC.

DNA of the CDR3: TGTGCCAGCAGCGTAGATGGGAACCCTCGCACAGATACGCAGTATTTT. This encodes CASSVDGNPRTDTQYF. This chain connects TRBV9 to TRBJ2-3; D not resolved. Germline V lookup: CDR1 SGDLS, CDR2 YYNGEE. V lost 0 bases, J lost 1 base, and 12 bases lay in between. The CDR3 totals 16 residues.

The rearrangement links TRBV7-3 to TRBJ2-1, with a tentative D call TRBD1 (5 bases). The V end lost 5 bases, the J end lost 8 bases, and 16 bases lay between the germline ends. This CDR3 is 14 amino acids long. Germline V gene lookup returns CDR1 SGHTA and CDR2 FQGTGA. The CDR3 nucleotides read TGTGCCAGCAGCCCAGTAGGGGCCCGGGATGAGCAGTTCTTC. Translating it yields CASSPVGARDEQFF.

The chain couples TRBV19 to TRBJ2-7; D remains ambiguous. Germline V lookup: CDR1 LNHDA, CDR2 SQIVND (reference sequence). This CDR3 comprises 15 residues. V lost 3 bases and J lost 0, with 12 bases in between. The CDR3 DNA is TGTGCCAGTAGTATTGTGGGTGCCCGCTCCTACGAGCAGTACTTC. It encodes CASSIVGARSYEQYF.

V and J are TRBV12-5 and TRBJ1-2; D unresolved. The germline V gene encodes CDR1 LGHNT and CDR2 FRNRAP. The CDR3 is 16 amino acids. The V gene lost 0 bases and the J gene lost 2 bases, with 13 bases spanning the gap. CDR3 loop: CASGLVLRNANYGYTF. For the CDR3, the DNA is TGTGCTAGTGGTTTGGTTCTAAGGAATGCGAACTATGGCTACACCTTC.

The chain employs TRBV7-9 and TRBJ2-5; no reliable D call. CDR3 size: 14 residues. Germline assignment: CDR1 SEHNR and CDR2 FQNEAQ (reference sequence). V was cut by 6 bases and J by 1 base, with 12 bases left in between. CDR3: CASSHPIAQETQYF. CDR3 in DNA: TGTGCCAGCAGTCACCCAATTGCCCAAGAGACCCAGTACTTC.

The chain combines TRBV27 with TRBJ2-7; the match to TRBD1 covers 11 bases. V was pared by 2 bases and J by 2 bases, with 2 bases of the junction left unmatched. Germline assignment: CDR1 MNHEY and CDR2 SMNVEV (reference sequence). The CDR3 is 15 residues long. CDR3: CASSLGTGGAYEQYF. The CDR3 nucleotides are TGTGCCAGCAGTTTAGGGACAGGGGGAGCCTACGAGCAGTACTTC.

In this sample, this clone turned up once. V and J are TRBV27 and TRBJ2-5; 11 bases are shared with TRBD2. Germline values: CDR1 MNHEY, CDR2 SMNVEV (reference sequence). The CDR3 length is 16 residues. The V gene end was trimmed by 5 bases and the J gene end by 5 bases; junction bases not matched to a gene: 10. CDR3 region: CASSTPTSGVGETQYF. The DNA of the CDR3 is TGTGCCAGCAGTACTCCGACTAGCGGGGTCGGGGAGACCCAGTACTTC.

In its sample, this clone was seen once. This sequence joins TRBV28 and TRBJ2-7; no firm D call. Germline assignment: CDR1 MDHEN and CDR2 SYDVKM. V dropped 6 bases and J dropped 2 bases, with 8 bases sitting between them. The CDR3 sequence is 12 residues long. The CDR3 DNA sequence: TGTGCCAGCAGAGGGAACCCCTACGAGCAGTACTTC. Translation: CASRGNPYEQYF.

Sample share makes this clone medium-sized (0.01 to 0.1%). CDR3 sequence reads: CASSSRRGTRTNEKLFF. The CDR3 nucleotides read TGTGCCAGCAGCTCGCGTCGAGGAACTCGGACTAATGAAAAACTGTTTTTT. The chain is built from TRBV11-3 and TRBJ1-4, with unresolved D. The CDR3 length is 17 residues. Germline V gives CDR1 SGHNT, CDR2 YENEEA. V was clipped by 4 bases and J by 2 bases, with 17 bases between them.